The 30 T cell receptor beta chains reported below all come from one sample, sequenced in a study of T cells in Graves' hyperthyroidism and ophthalmopathy. Template material for amplifying TCR beta CDR3 regions consisted of RNA transcripts. A set of HTBI primers served as the primers for a first-round RT-PCR of the TCR CDR3. TCRdb reanalysed the multiplex PCR reads using MiXCR and keeps one entry per CDR3 protein. The sample gives 550,000 to 800,000 distinct CDR3 sequences, 17% of which show up once; around 15% is in the top ten. Sequenced: blood. All receptors come from a man between 45 and 60 years old with Graves' hyperthyroidism.

To note about this clonotype: A read error may be the cause here, since a much bigger clone is one base away. The chain joins TRBV2 to TRBJ1-1; weak D call: TRBD1 (5 bases). V was pared by 11 bases and J by 0 bases, with 19 bases between. Germline lookup yields CDR1 SNHLY and CDR2 FYNNEI. CDR3 size: 15 residues. This CDR3 reads CAGNLLGLLNTEAFF. For the CDR3, the DNA is TGTGCCGGCAATCTTTTGGGGCTTCTGAACACTGAAGCTTTCTTT.

The chain carries TRBV20-1 and TRBJ2-7, with 8 bases aligning to TRBD1. The V segment lost 1 base and the J segment 5 bases; nucleotides outside the gene matches: 7. Germline CDR1 DFQATT, CDR2 SNEGSKA (reference sequence). The CDR3 is 14 residues long. The CDR3 DNA follows: TGCAGTGCTAGAGCGACAGGGGCTCGGCACGAGCAGTACTTC. It codes for CSARATGARHEQYF.

This clonotype was seen repeatedly, ten times or more. The rearrangement uses TRBV2 and TRBJ2-3, with 8 bases aligning to TRBD2. Germline CDR1 and CDR2: SNHLY and FYNNEI. Unmatched junction bases numbered 8, after V lost 2 bases and J lost 4 bases. CDR3 size: 16 residues. CDR3 in DNA: TGTGCCAGCAGTGAATTGTTAGGAGCGGGAGCAGATACGCAGTATTTT. Its translation is CASSELLGAGADTQYF.

This clonotype was found many times. The gene calls are TRBV29-1 and TRBJ2-1; TRBD2 aligns across 7 bases. The V gene end was trimmed by 0 bases and the J gene end by 3 bases; junction bases not matched to a gene: 20. This CDR3 has 20 residues. Germline V gene sequence: CDR1 SQVTM, CDR2 ANQGSEA. The DNA for the CDR3 is TGCAGCGTTGAAGATCGGGCCGGGCGGCCCAGGGCGGGAGTCTACAATGAGCAGTTCTTC. Amino acid sequence: CSVEDRAGRPRAGVYNEQFF.

Details on this clonotype: At one end, the junction sequence differs from germline, possibly due to a read error. The V and J genes are TRBV2 and TRBJ2-1; tentative D call: TRBD2 (6 bases). Per germline, CDR1 SNHLY and CDR2 FYNNEI. This CDR3 is built from 14 residues. The CDR3 bases are TGTGCCAGCAGCCAAGTAGCGGACTACAATGATCAGTTCTTC. Amino acids: CASSQVADYNDQFF.

The table lists this clonotype with a few counts. V is TRBV30 and J is TRBJ2-7; 9 nucleotides agree with TRBD2. The CDR3 is 13 amino acids. Trimming took 5 bases from V and 6 from J; bases not matched to a gene: 8. Per the germline V gene, CDR1 is GTSNPN and CDR2 is SVGIG (reference sequence). CDR3 amino acids: CAWAGSGSFEQYF. Written as DNA, the CDR3 is TGTGCCTGGGCGGGTAGCGGGAGTTTCGAGCAGTACTTC.

About this clonotype itself: It may be a read error: a sequence one base away is much more abundant. The chain recombines TRBV28 with TRBJ2-1; 9 bases line up with TRBD2. The end of the DNA is better explained by TRBJ2-7, so the J call may be wrong. Germline V gene data show CDR1 as MDHEN and CDR2 as SYDVKM. The CDR3 spans 13 residues. This chain's CDR3 is CASTAGGLNEQYF. The CDR3 DNA reads as TGTGCCAGCACGGCGGGAGGGCTCAATGAGCAGTACTTC.

This clonotype was seen only a few times. The gene calls are TRBV20-1 and TRBJ2-7, with D unresolved. The V gene's germline CDR1 is DFQATT and CDR2 SNEGSKA (reference sequence). This CDR3 comprises 13 residues. V lost 3 bases to trimming and J lost 2 bases, with 11 bases between them. The DNA of the CDR3 is TGCAGTGCTAGTTCCCGTGTAACCTACGAGCAGTACTTC. Amino acids: CSASSRVTYEQYF.

This clonotype showed up many times. The chain links TRBV7-8 to TRBJ1-1, with TRBD1 as a possible D gene (5 bases). V was trimmed by 3 bases and J by 11 bases, leaving 13 bases between them. The CDR3 contains 12 residues. Germline CDR1 SGHVS, CDR2 FQNEAQ. The CDR3 region has the DNA TGTGCCAGCAGCTTGGGGGGTCCTTGGGCTTTCTTT. It yields the protein CASSLGGPWAFF.

This clonotype was recorded many times. V usage is TRBV6-1 and J usage is TRBJ1-3; D is uncertain. The CDR3 is 13 amino acids. CDR1 is MNHNS and CDR2 is SASEGT in the germline V gene. Trimming removed 7 bases at V and 8 bases at J, with 15 bases between. The CDR3: CASNRNSGYTIYF. In DNA form, the CDR3 reads TGTGCCAGCAACCGTAATTCTGGGTACACCATATATTTT.

This clonotype appeared a few times. The rearrangement joins TRBV28 to TRBJ2-5; 11 nucleotides agree with TRBD2. CDR1 is MDHEN, CDR2 SYDVKM, per germline. The CDR3 length is 21 residues. J gave up 1 base and V 5 bases, and 21 bases lay outside the gene matches. The CDR3 nucleotides are TGTGCCAGCAGTGTAATTCAGGTTTACCCCTTCGGGACTAGCGGCCAAGAGACCCAGTACTTC. As protein: CASSVIQVYPFGTSGQETQYF.

This clonotype showed up many times. The V call is TRBV7-3, the J call TRBJ2-3, with 7 bases matching TRBD2. Germline V gene sequence: CDR1 SGHTA, CDR2 FQGTGA. The length of the CDR3 is 15 residues. Trimming at V came to 1 base and at J to 5 bases, leaving 6 bases not matched to a gene. In DNA, the CDR3 is TGTGCCAGCAGCTTAATGGCGGGAGATCAAGATACGCAGTATTTT. Its translation is CASSLMAGDQDTQYF.

This clonotype has just a few counts. This sequence joins TRBV4-1 and TRBJ2-1, with D uncertain. Germline V lookup: CDR1 MGHRA, CDR2 YSYEKL. The CDR3 covers 15 residues. Trimming shortened V by 0 bases and J by 1 base, and 7 bases separated the two germline ends. The CDR3 region is CASSQDTASYNEQFF. In nucleotides, the CDR3 is TGCGCCAGCAGCCAAGATACAGCATCCTACAATGAGCAGTTCTTC.

This clonotype has at least ten counts. The J gene is TRBJ2-1, the V gene TRBV9; D call uncertain. Trimming took 1 base from V and 9 from J, leaving 8 bases between them. Germline assignment: CDR1 SGDLS and CDR2 YYNGEE. The CDR3 loop spans 12 amino acids. The chain's CDR3 is CASSVTEFEQFF. CDR3 bases: TGTGCCAGCAGCGTAACAGAGTTTGAGCAGTTCTTC.

This clonotype has ten or more counts. The chain joins TRBV28 to TRBJ2-3, with 9 bases identical to TRBD1. Per the germline V gene, CDR1 is MDHEN and CDR2 is SYDVKM. The J segment lost 0 bases and the V segment lost 6 bases, leaving 19 bases of the junction unmatched. CDR3 length equals 20 residues. CDR3 residues: CASRIFHRGLKRASTDTQYF. CDR3 coding DNA: TGTGCCAGCAGGATCTTCCACAGGGGGCTCAAGCGCGCTAGCACAGATACGCAGTATTTT.

Only one count was recorded for this clonotype. This may stem from a read error, because a much larger clone lies one nucleotide away. The chain employs TRBV7-2 and TRBJ2-3, with D perhaps TRBD1 (5 bases). Germline V CDR1 and CDR2: SGHTA, FQGNSA. The CDR3 contains 15 residues. CDR3 DNA sequence: TGTGCCAGCAGCTTAAGGGGTTTTGGCACAGATACGCAGAATTTT. It encodes CASSLRGFGTDTQNF. The complete variable domain, with remaining parts taken from reference TRBV7-2 and TRBJ2-3, reads GAGVSQSPSNKVTEKGKDVELRCDPISGHTALYWYRQSLGQGLEFLIYFQGNSAPDKSGLPSDRFSAERTGGSVSTLTIQRTQQEDSAVYLCASSLRGFGTDTQNFGPGTRLTVL.

This clonotype was found a few times. The DNA of the CDR3 is TGCGCCAGCGGGACAGTTATGAACACTGAAGCTTTCTTT. It is translated as CASGTVMNTEAFF. The chain links TRBV5-1 to TRBJ1-1; the match to TRBD1 covers 7 bases. The CDR3 loop spans 13 amino acids. Germline CDR1 reads SGHRS; CDR2 reads YFSETQ. Unmatched junction bases numbered 3, after V lost 7 bases and J lost 0 bases.

The chain joins TRBV7-2 to TRBJ2-2; a weak D match, TRBD2 (5 bases). The ends were cut back, 2 bases at V and 2 bases at J, with 12 bases in the middle. The CDR3 has 16 amino acids. CDR1 and CDR2 from the germline V gene are SGHTA and FQGNSA. In nucleotides, the CDR3 is TGTGCCAGCAGCTTAAACGGGATTGGCAACACCGGGGAGCTGTTTTTT. Translation: CASSLNGIGNTGELFF.

The genes are TRBV14 and TRBJ2-1; TRBD2 aligns across 9 bases. Trimming took 4 bases from V and 4 from J; bases not matched to a gene: 5. This CDR3 comprises 15 residues. Germline values: CDR1 SGHDN, CDR2 FVKESK. The CDR3 nucleotides read TGTGCCAGCAGCCGGACTAGCGATGGATACAATGAGCAGTTCTTC. This gives the protein CASSRTSDGYNEQFF. Full variable domain (rest looked up from reference TRBV14 and TRBJ2-1): EAGVTQFPSHSVIEKGQTVTLRCDPISGHDNLYWYRRVMGKEIKFLLHFVKESKQDESGMPNNRFLAERTGGTYSTLKVQPAELEDSGVYFCASSRTSDGYNEQFFGPGTRLTVL.

The sample holds many counts of this clonotype. The CDR3 protein is CASSPGQFYGYTF. CDR3 nucleotide sequence: TGTGCCAGCAGCCCGGGACAGTTCTATGGCTACACCTTC. The chain is built from TRBV18 and TRBJ1-2; 7 bases map to TRBD1. Germline V gene sequence: CDR1 KGHSH, CDR2 LQKENI. The CDR3 is 13 amino acids. V lost 8 bases and J lost 4; bases outside the gene matches: 7.

In this sample, this clonotype turned up many times. This chain uses TRBV18 with TRBJ2-3, with D perhaps matching TRBD2 (5 bases). Germline CDR1 is KGHSH and CDR2 is LQKENI. The germline V and J ends were trimmed by 1 base and 0 bases, with 8 bases remaining between them. The CDR3 consists of 15 residues. CDR3 DNA sequence: TGTGCCAGCTCACCACGGTGGGAGAGCACAGATACGCAGTATTTT. It codes for CASSPRWESTDTQYF.

This clonotype was observed a few times. The chain links TRBV24-1 to TRBJ1-2; 8 bases line up with TRBD1. The CDR3 extends over 16 amino acids. Germline V gene sequence: CDR1 KGHDR, CDR2 SFDVKD. V was clipped by 1 base and J by 5 bases; unmatched bases: 8. CDR3 loop: CATSDFGQGKNYGYTF. DNA for the CDR3: TGTGCCACCAGTGATTTCGGACAGGGAAAGAATTATGGCTACACCTTC.

This clonotype was seen repeatedly, ten times or more. This chain joins TRBV27 and TRBJ2-7; TRBD1 or TRBD2 may be the D gene (7 bases each). The CDR3 extends over 15 amino acids. Trimming stripped 8 bases from V and 0 bases from J, with 17 bases between. Germline V gives CDR1 MNHEY, CDR2 SMNVEV (reference sequence). Here the CDR3 reads CASRRQGGSSYEQYF. CDR3 DNA: TGTGCCAGCCGAAGACAGGGCGGGAGCTCCTACGAGCAGTACTTC.

The table lists this clonotype with many counts. This rearrangement joins TRBV6-2 or TRBV6-3 to TRBJ2-7; TRBD1 might be the D (5 bases). Trimming left V 6 bases short and J 2 bases short, with 20 bases between. This CDR3 comprises 16 residues. The germline V gene encodes CDR1 MNHEY and CDR2 SVGEGT. The CDR3 region has the DNA TGTGCCAGCAGCCTCACCTTAAAATCAGGGACCTACGAGCAGTACTTC. Translating it yields CASSLTLKSGTYEQYF.

This clonotype was recorded at least ten times. The CDR3: CASSFRAVETQYF. CDR3 DNA sequence: TGTGCCAGCAGTTTTCGGGCGGTGGAGACCCAGTACTTC. V and J are TRBV28 and TRBJ2-5, with D unresolved. Deletions cut 3 bases from V and 5 bases from J, with 10 bases between. The CDR3 length is 13 residues. Germline V gene data show CDR1 as MDHEN and CDR2 as SYDVKM. The variable domain in full, completed from reference TRBV28 and TRBJ2-5, reads DVKVTQSSRYLVKRTGEKVFLECVQDMDHENMFWYRQDPGLGLRLIYFSYDVKMKEKGDIPEGYSVSREKKERFSLILESASTNQTSMYLCASSFRAVETQYFGPGTRLLVL.

This clonotype was seen repeatedly, ten times or more. V is TRBV7-6 and J is TRBJ2-7, with 9 bases identical to TRBD2. This CDR3 has 15 residues. Germline CDR1 and CDR2: SGHVS and FNYEAQ. The ends lost 0 bases at V and 6 bases at J; junction bases unmatched: 6. CDR3 in amino acids: CASSLAGLAWGEQYF. CDR3 coding DNA: TGTGCCAGCAGCTTAGCGGGACTAGCTTGGGGCGAGCAGTACTTC.

The rearrangement uses TRBV7-9 and TRBJ2-7, with D hard to call. Germline lookup yields CDR1 SEHNR and CDR2 FQNEAQ (reference sequence). Between the trimmed V and J ends, which lost 6 bases and 2 bases, there was a span of 14 bases. This CDR3 comprises 14 residues. CDR3: CASSSRTFAYEQYF. In DNA, the CDR3 is TGTGCCAGCAGTTCGCGGACCTTCGCCTACGAGCAGTACTTC.

This clonotype was counted a few times. V and J are TRBV16 and TRBJ1-1; no firm D call. Trimming took 0 bases from V and 2 from J, leaving 4 bases between them. This CDR3 is built from 13 residues. Germline loops: CDR1 KGHSY, CDR2 FQNENV. The CDR3 sequence: CASSQSINTEAFF. CDR3 nucleotide sequence: TGTGCCAGCAGCCAATCGATTAACACTGAAGCTTTCTTT.

This clonotype was recorded at least ten times. The chain uses TRBV6-1 and TRBJ1-1; D is ambiguous. Per the germline V gene, CDR1 is MNHNS and CDR2 is SASEGT. The V and J ends lost 5 bases and 5 bases respectively, with 12 bases between them. The CDR3 length is 13 residues. CDR3 sequence (DNA): TGTGCCAGCAGTTGGCTCGCGGGTACTGAAGCTTTCTTT. Translating it yields CASSWLAGTEAFF.

The V call is TRBV7-2, the J call TRBJ2-7; tentative D call: TRBD2 (6 bases). This CDR3 has 15 amino acids. Germline lookup yields CDR1 SGHTA and CDR2 FQGNSA. V lost 5 bases, J lost 3 bases, and 17 bases lay in between. The DNA for the CDR3 is TGTGCCAGCAGCCGCAGCCAGGGACTGCACTACGAGCAGTACTTC. Translated, it gives CASSRSQGLHYEQYF. The full variable domain, completed using reference TRBV7-2 and TRBJ2-7, is GAGVSQSPSNKVTEKGKDVELRCDPISGHTALYWYRQSLGQGLEFLIYFQGNSAPDKSGLPSDRFSAERTGGSVSTLTIQRTQQEDSAVYLCASSRSQGLHYEQYFGPGTRLTVT.